Shown below are 30 T cell receptor beta chains from a single sample sequenced in a study of T cell responses to AZD1222 COVID-19 vaccine. Data came from immunoSEQ multiplex PCR; TCRdb stores just in-frame clones and leaves some out. Of 90,000 to 130,000 clones listed, roughly nine tenths are singletons. Sequenced material: peripheral blood, taken on day 0 of MenACWY control vaccination. Receptor source: an adult in good health.

A single count supports this clone. The germline gene is not matched at one end of the junction; a read error may be the cause. The genes are TRBV5-8 and TRBJ1-4, with a weak D call TRBD1 (6 bases). This CDR3 region has 14 residues. Germline V gives CDR1 SGHTS, CDR2 YDEGEE. The CDR3 DNA is TGTGCCGGCAGCCGGGGGGCTACTAATGAAAAACTGTTTTTT. Residues: CAGSRGATNEKLFF.

The chain employs TRBV21-1 and TRBJ2-1; the table assigns TRBD2, which was not confirmed against the DNA. TRBV21-1 is flagged as a pseudogene. This CDR3 contains 17 residues. The CDR3 DNA sequence: TGTGCCAGCAGCAAAGGGGGTGTTGCGTGGAGGTCGGTTGGGCAGTTCTTC. This encodes CASSKGGVAWRSVGQFF.

The gene calls are TRBV9 and TRBJ1-6; unclear D gene. Germline V gene sequence: CDR1 SGDLS, CDR2 YYNGEE. The CDR3 is made up of 15 amino acids. The germline V and J ends were trimmed by 0 bases and 4 bases, with 8 bases remaining between them. CDR3 sequence: CASSVESKYNSPLHF. CDR3 DNA sequence: TGTGCCAGCAGCGTAGAGAGTAAATATAATTCACCCCTCCACTTT.

The chain combines TRBV19 with TRBJ1-2, with D tentatively TRBD1 (6 bases). This CDR3 spans 13 amino acids. Trimming took 6 bases from V and 8 from J, leaving 16 bases between them. Germline lookup yields CDR1 LNHDA and CDR2 SQIVND (reference sequence). Here the CDR3 reads CASSGQYGHGYTF. The CDR3 DNA reads as TGTGCCAGTAGCGGACAGTACGGGCACGGCTACACCTTC. Variable domain in full (rest from reference TRBV19 and TRBJ1-2): DGGITQSPKYLFRKEGQNVTLSCEQNLNHDAMYWYRQDPGQGLRLIYYSQIVNDFQKGDIAEGYSVSREKKESFPLTVTSAQKNPTAFYLCASSGQYGHGYTFGSGTRLTVV.

The chain is built from TRBV6-2 or TRBV6-3 and TRBJ1-4; the D is unclear. The CDR3 consists of 14 residues. Germline lookup yields CDR1 MNHEY and CDR2 SVGEGT. The V gene lost 5 bases and the J gene lost 5 bases, with 12 bases spanning the gap. Here the CDR3 reads CASSPGRLNEKLFF. CDR3 in DNA: TGTGCCAGCAGTCCCGGACGTCTAAATGAAAAACTGTTTTTT.

The chain is built from TRBV2 and TRBJ2-7; tentative D call: TRBD1 (5 bases). CDR3 length: 15 residues. The V end lost 7 bases, the J end lost 1 base, and 17 bases lay between the germline ends. Germline V gene data show CDR1 as SNHLY and CDR2 as FYNNEI. DNA for the CDR3: TGTGCCAGCAAAGAAGGGGCCAGCAGATCCTACGAGCAGTACTTC. This gives the protein CASKEGASRSYEQYF.

This clone has a single count. The CDR3 region is CASSSPGGRQETQYF. CDR3 nucleotide sequence: TGCGCCAGCAGCTCCCCAGGGGGAAGGCAAGAGACCCAGTACTTC. The J gene is TRBJ2-5, the V gene TRBV4-1; 7 positions match TRBD1. From germline, CDR1 is MGHRA and CDR2 YSYEKL. V shed 5 bases, J shed 2 bases, and the junction held 8 bases outside the gene matches. The CDR3 loop spans 15 amino acids.

This chain uses TRBV5-5 with TRBJ1-1; 7 bases agree with TRBD1. Germline CDR1 SGHKS, CDR2 YYEKEE (reference sequence). This CDR3 is 16 amino acids long. Unmatched junction bases numbered 5, after V lost 0 bases and J lost 0 bases. For the CDR3, the DNA is TGTGCCAGCAGCTTGGAGGGGGCCCTCATGAACACTGAAGCTTTCTTT. It yields the protein CASSLEGALMNTEAFF.

This clone has only one observation. The chain is built from TRBV12-3 or TRBV12-4 and TRBJ1-1; perhaps TRBD1 as D (5 bases). The V end was cut by 5 bases, the J end by 8 bases, with 9 bases between. This CDR3 contains 11 residues. The CDR3 here is CASSMWGEAFF. The DNA for the CDR3 is TGTGCCAGCAGTATGTGGGGGGAAGCTTTCTTT.

The rearrangement links TRBV4-2 to TRBJ1-2; no firm D call. The CDR3 is 15 residues long. Trimming pared 0 bases from V and 2 bases from J, leaving 10 bases between. The V gene's germline CDR1 is LGHNA and CDR2 YNFKEQ. CDR3 in DNA: TGTGCCAGCAGCCAAGAAGGCAGCAAGAACTATGGCTACACCTTC. Translating gives CASSQEGSKNYGYTF.

The chain carries TRBV27 and TRBJ2-3, with 14 positions matching TRBD2. V lost 5 bases and J lost 8; bases outside the gene matches: 12. CDR1 MNHEY and CDR2 SMNVEV come from the germline V gene (reference sequence). CDR3 length: 17 amino acids. The CDR3 here is CASSPLRLAGGHGTQYF. In nucleotides, the CDR3 is TGTGCCAGCAGTCCACTCCGACTAGCGGGGGGGCACGGTACGCAGTATTTT.

This clone occurred a few times. The chain carries TRBV7-9 and TRBJ1-1; 8 nucleotides match TRBD1. Trimming at V came to 7 bases and at J to 4 bases, leaving 8 bases not matched to a gene. The germline V gene has CDR1 SEHNR and CDR2 FQNEAQ (reference sequence). The length of the CDR3 is 14 residues. CDR3 DNA sequence: TGTGCCAGCACCTCAGGGGGCGCTTCCACTGAAGCTTTCTTT. It translates to CASTSGGASTEAFF.

This chain connects TRBV7-2 to TRBJ1-2; the D gene is possibly TRBD1 (5 bases). The V end was cut by 4 bases, the J end by 5 bases, with 17 bases between. The V gene's germline CDR1 is SGHTA and CDR2 FQGNSA. CDR3 length: 15 residues. The CDR3 loop reads CASSSPGLRRYGYTF. DNA for the CDR3: TGTGCCAGCAGCTCCCCGGGACTCAGGCGGTATGGCTACACCTTC.

The chain has TRBV6-4 and TRBJ1-1; D possibly corresponds to TRBD1 (6 bases). This CDR3 is 14 amino acids long. V lost 6 bases, J lost 5 bases, and 16 bases lay in between. Germline assignment: CDR1 MRHNA and CDR2 SNTAGT. CDR3 nucleotide sequence: TGTGCCAGCAGCCTTGAGGGGGGCGGAACTGAAGCTTTCTTT. It translates to CASSLEGGGTEAFF.

This rearrangement joins TRBV6-5 to TRBJ2-7; no definite D call. V lost 11 bases to trimming and J lost 2 bases, with 16 bases between them. The CDR3 totals 13 residues. CDR1 is MNHEY, CDR2 SVGAGI, per germline. The CDR3: CAASRISTYEQYF. CDR3 bases: TGTGCCGCATCGAGAATTTCAACCTACGAGCAGTACTTC.

The chain employs TRBV11-2 and TRBJ2-7, with D possibly being TRBD2 (6 bases). This CDR3 is built from 17 residues. The V gene's germline CDR1 is SGHAT and CDR2 FQNNGV. Between the trimmed V and J ends, which lost 2 bases and 1 base, there was a span of 18 bases. CDR3 nucleotides: TGTGCCAGCAGCTTACCGTCGGGTCGGGAGCCATCCTACGAGCAGTACTTC. It is translated as CASSLPSGREPSYEQYF.

The chain links TRBV4-1 to TRBJ2-5; the D gene is possibly TRBD1 (6 bases). Between the trimmed V and J ends, which lost 2 bases and 2 bases, there was a span of 12 bases. This CDR3 region has 15 residues. Germline loops: CDR1 MGHRA, CDR2 YSYEKL. CDR3 nucleotide sequence: TGCGCCAGCAGCCAAATGCTTGGACAGCAAGAGACCCAGTACTTC. Translation: CASSQMLGQQETQYF.

The V call is TRBV2, the J call TRBJ1-2, with TRBD1 matching 10 bases. CDR3 length equals 12 residues. Unmatched junction bases numbered 4, after V lost 7 bases and J lost 8 bases. Germline V gives CDR1 SNHLY, CDR2 FYNNEI. The CDR3 nucleotides read TGTGCCAGCAAGACAGGGGGCGGGGGCTACACCTTC. Residues: CASKTGGGGYTF. Together with reference TRBV2 and TRBJ1-2, the CDR3 gives the full variable domain: EPEVTQTPSHQVTQMGQEVILRCVPISNHLYFYWYRQILGQKVEFLVSFYNNEISEKSEIFDDQFSVERPDGSNFTLKIRSTKLEDSAMYFCASKTGGGGYTFGSGTRLTVV.

This clone has only a few counts. The chain has TRBV7-8 and TRBJ1-5; TRBD1 agrees at 9 bases. The V gene's germline CDR1 is SGHVS and CDR2 FQNEAQ. The V and J ends lost 4 bases and 1 base, in that order; junction bases with no gene match: 5. The CDR3 loop spans 16 amino acids. In nucleotides, the CDR3 is TGTGCCAGCAGCTACGCACAGGGGGCAAGCAATCAGCCCCAGCATTTT. Protein product: CASSYAQGASNQPQHF.

This chain links TRBV4-3 with TRBJ1-2; weak D call: TRBD1 (5 bases). CDR3 length: 15 residues. Deletions cut 4 bases from V and 2 bases from J, with 14 bases between. CDR1 LGHNA and CDR2 YSLEER come from the germline V gene. CDR3 region: CASSPLVGVNYGYTF. In nucleotides, the CDR3 is TGCGCCAGCAGCCCCCTCGTAGGGGTAAACTATGGCTACACCTTC.

V usage is TRBV6-2 or TRBV6-3 and J usage is TRBJ1-5, with D hard to call. V dropped 3 bases and J dropped 2 bases, with 8 bases sitting between them. Germline V CDR1 and CDR2: MNHEY, SVGEGT. This CDR3 spans 14 amino acids. Here the CDR3 reads CASSYLLGNQPQHF. The CDR3 nucleotides read TGTGCCAGCAGTTATCTCCTGGGCAATCAGCCCCAGCATTTT.

The rearrangement joins TRBV5-1 to TRBJ1-1; D remains ambiguous. Germline CDR1 and CDR2: SGHRS and YFSETQ. The CDR3 sequence is 14 residues long. V was shortened by 0 bases and J by 2 bases, with 8 bases between the two germline ends. The DNA of the CDR3 is TGCGCCAGCAGCTTGGTAAGGGAAAACACTGAAGCTTTCTTT. Amino acid sequence: CASSLVRENTEAFF. Full variable domain (outside the CDR3, taken from reference TRBV5-1 and TRBJ1-1): KAGVTQTPRYLIKTRGQQVTLSCSPISGHRSVSWYQQTPGQGLQFLFEYFSETQRNKGNFPGRFSGRQFSNSRSEMNVSTLELGDSALYLCASSLVRENTEAFFGQGTRLTVV.

The rearrangement links TRBV6-5 to TRBJ1-5; no clear D. Trimming removed 5 bases at V and 6 bases at J, with 14 bases between. CDR1 and CDR2 from the germline V gene are MNHEY and SVGAGI. This CDR3 contains 14 residues. The CDR3 DNA sequence: TGTGCCAGCAGTACATATGAGGTTGTTCAGCCCCAGCATTTT. It is translated as CASSTYEVVQPQHF.

Here the CDR3 DNA reads TGTGCCAGCAGTCTCCGGGACAGGGGTATCGAGACCCAGTACTTC. Translated: CASSLRDRGIETQYF. V usage is TRBV9 and J usage is TRBJ2-5, with 10 bases that match TRBD1. CDR1 and CDR2 from the germline V gene are SGDLS and YYNGEE. Unmatched junction bases numbered 9, after V lost 5 bases and J lost 5 bases. This CDR3 has 15 residues.

This chain joins TRBV2 and TRBJ2-1, with TRBD1 matching over 8 bases. The V segment lost 5 bases and the J segment 7 bases; nucleotides outside the gene matches: 13. Looked up from germline, CDR1 is SNHLY and CDR2 is FYNNEI. This CDR3 is 16 amino acids long. In nucleotides, the CDR3 is TGTGCCAGCAGTATTGATCTCGGGACAGGACTGAATGAGCAGTTCTTC. Encoded protein: CASSIDLGTGLNEQFF. The full variable domain, rest sourced from reference TRBV2 and TRBJ2-1, is EPEVTQTPSHQVTQMGQEVILRCVPISNHLYFYWYRQILGQKVEFLVSFYNNEISEKSEIFDDQFSVERPDGSNFTLKIRSTKLEDSAMYFCASSIDLGTGLNEQFFGPGTRLTVL.

This sequence joins TRBV2 and TRBJ1-5; D is unresolved. Per germline, CDR1 SNHLY and CDR2 FYNNEI. This CDR3 region has 14 residues. The V end lost 3 bases, the J end lost 1 base, and 7 bases lay between the germline ends. The CDR3 DNA reads TGTGCCAGCAGTGAGGTAAACAGCAATCAGCCCCAGCATTTT. Translating gives CASSEVNSNQPQHF.

The J gene is TRBJ1-4, the V gene TRBV7-2, with D tentatively TRBD1 (6 bases). This CDR3 spans 14 amino acids. CDR1 and CDR2 (germline): SGHTA, FQGNSA. Trimming pared 1 base from V and 7 bases from J, leaving 10 bases between. CDR3 in amino acids: CASSLVQGGEKLFF. CDR3 in DNA: TGTGCCAGCAGCTTAGTACAGGGTGGTGAAAAACTGTTTTTT. The whole variable domain, filled in from reference TRBV7-2 and TRBJ1-4, reads GAGVSQSPSNKVTEKGKDVELRCDPISGHTALYWYRQSLGQGLEFLIYFQGNSAPDKSGLPSDRFSAERTGGSVSTLTIQRTQQEDSAVYLCASSLVQGGEKLFFGSGTQLSVL.

V usage is TRBV5-8 and J usage is TRBJ2-5; 8 nucleotides agree with TRBD1. The germline CDR1 and CDR2 sequences are SGHTS and YDEGEE. The J segment lost 1 base and the V segment lost 4 bases, leaving 3 bases of the junction unmatched. CDR3 length: 14 residues. DNA of the CDR3: TGTGCCAGCAGCCAGGGACAGGCCCAAGAGACCCAGTACTTC. This gives the protein CASSQGQAQETQYF.

The rearrangement joins TRBV7-2 to TRBJ2-1, with 7 bases aligning to TRBD1. In germline, CDR1 is SGHTA, CDR2 FQGNSA. This CDR3 contains 15 residues. V dropped 1 base and J dropped 7; count of bases not matched to a gene: 7. The CDR3 reads CASSLVTGVFNEQFF. The CDR3 coding sequence is TGTGCCAGCAGCTTAGTTACAGGGGTCTTTAATGAGCAGTTCTTC.

The chain couples TRBV12-3 or TRBV12-4 to TRBJ1-1; D not certain. Trimming removed 2 bases at V and 2 bases at J, with 6 bases between. The CDR3 is 13 residues long. CDR3 protein: CASSLIGNTEAFF. The CDR3, as DNA: TGTGCCAGCAGTTTAATCGGTAACACTGAAGCTTTCTTT.